Listed here is a single T cell receptor (beta chain). There are 18 residues in the CDR3. Germline CDR1 is LNHDA and CDR2 is SQIVND (reference sequence). Trimming stripped 6 bases from V and 1 base from J, with 22 bases between. The sample comes from a study of blood T cell repertoires in COVID-19. In the study overall: Collection of acute and convalescent COVID-19 samples took place in the United States, Italy and Spain.

Data came from immunoSEQ multiplex PCR; TCRdb stores just in-frame clones and leaves some out. Among a few hundred thousand clones listed, around 90% were seen once. Participant age was roughly 18 to 89 years, and participants resided in 25 or so US areas. This clonotype was obtained from a woman aged 30 to 39 who had recovered from COVID-19. The chain has TRBV19 and TRBJ1-3, with D possibly TRBD1 on 5 matching bases. Sequenced material: PBMCs or T cells enriched from blood (not recorded which). This chain's CDR3 is CASRLSPGQSESGNTIYF. The CDR3 coding sequence is TGTGCCAGTAGGCTGTCACCCGGACAATCTGAATCTGGAAACACCATATATTTT.